Sequencing of this TCR beta chain was carried out in a study of tumor-infiltrating lymphocytes in localized non-small cell lung cancer. Study context: The cohort mixed smokers and never-smokers, several histologies, and some post-neoadjuvant-chemotherapy samples. Tumor tissue and non-adjacent uninvolved lung came from each patient.

Germline CDR1 and CDR2: MNHEY and SVGAGI. The length of the CDR3 is 12 residues. V lost 5 bases to trimming and J lost 3 bases, with 7 bases between them. This clone was observed once. The method was immunoSEQ multiplex PCR; TCRdb's version includes in-frame clones alone and lacks a portion of them. The sample has 13,000 to 15,000 clones; around two thirds are singletons. The chain couples TRBV6-5 to TRBJ1-1; D unclear. Input material: uninvolved lung tissue not adjacent to the tumor. The receptor was isolated from a human donor with non-small cell lung cancer. The CDR3 bases are TGTGCCAGCAGTCGCGGGGACACTGAAGCTTTCTTT. This gives the protein CASSRGDTEAFF.